The 22 T cell receptor beta chains listed next were all sequenced from one sample in a study of radiotherapy plus CTLA-4 blockade in lung cancer. The repertoire was sequenced with immunoSEQ multiplex PCR; TCRdb's copy has only in-frame clones and lacks some. Of 23,000 or so clones detected, around 72% appear once; the ten largest clones hold 3.6%. Sequencing was performed on peripheral blood, taken from a patient treated with radiotherapy plus ipilimumab. These receptor sequences come from a human donor with non-small cell lung cancer who had stable disease on radiotherapy plus ipilimumab.

This sequence joins TRBV10-3 and TRBJ1-2; D is perhaps TRBD1 (5 bases). This CDR3 has 13 amino acids. V was clipped by 5 bases and J by 6 bases, with 13 bases between them. The germline CDR1 and CDR2 sequences are ENHRY and SYGVKD. This chain's CDR3 is CAISSRTGDGYTF. Written as DNA, the CDR3 is TGTGCCATCAGTAGTAGGACGGGGGATGGCTACACCTTC.

The chain combines TRBV15 with TRBJ1-6, with TRBD1 identical over 7 bases. Unmatched junction bases numbered 8, after V lost 5 bases and J lost 7 bases. This CDR3 comprises 15 residues. Germline V gene data show CDR1 as LNHNV and CDR2 as YYDKDF (reference sequence). The CDR3 coding sequence is TGTGCCACCAGCTCCAGGGGGACAGAGAATTCACCCCTCCACTTT. Residues: CATSSRGTENSPLHF.

The rearrangement links TRBV11-2 to TRBJ2-1; D call uncertain. Germline V gene lookup returns CDR1 SGHAT and CDR2 FQNNGV. V lost 4 bases and J 2 bases, leaving 12 bases between the germline ends. The CDR3 has 15 residues. DNA for the CDR3: TGTGCCAGCAGCTCGGGTCTCACCCCCTACAATGAGCAGTTCTTC. It yields the protein CASSSGLTPYNEQFF.

V and J are TRBV4-1 and TRBJ1-1; TRBD1 might be the D (6 bases). This CDR3 comprises 15 residues. The germline V and J ends were trimmed by 1 base and 4 bases, with 13 bases remaining between them. Germline values: CDR1 MGHRA, CDR2 YSYEKL. CDR3 region: CASSQAFQGRTEAFF. CDR3 bases: TGCGCCAGCAGCCAAGCGTTCCAGGGGCGCACTGAAGCTTTCTTT.

V gene TRBV18 combines with J gene TRBJ1-1; a weak D match, TRBD1 (6 bases). CDR3 length equals 15 residues. The V gene lost 5 bases and the J gene lost 1 base, with 14 bases spanning the gap. The V gene's germline CDR1 is KGHSH and CDR2 LQKENI. CDR3 amino acids: CASSFSGVSNTEAFF. The DNA of the CDR3 is TGTGCCAGCTCATTTTCAGGGGTCTCGAACACTGAAGCTTTCTTT.

The J gene is TRBJ2-1, the V gene TRBV11-2; 12 positions match TRBD2. The V and J ends lost 5 bases and 8 bases, in that order; junction bases with no gene match: 19. Germline CDR1 is SGHAT and CDR2 is FQNNGV. This CDR3 is built from 19 residues. CDR3 sequence: CASSTGLAGMGGPEDEQFF. In nucleotides, the CDR3 is TGTGCCAGCAGCACCGGACTAGCGGGGATGGGAGGACCCGAGGATGAGCAGTTCTTC.

Only a few counts were recorded for this clone. The chain carries TRBV18 and TRBJ1-3; 8 bases line up with TRBD1. The CDR3 length is 15 residues. With 3 bases clipped from V and 6 bases from J, the junction kept 7 bases outside the gene matches. Germline CDR1 and CDR2: KGHSH and LQKENI. DNA for the CDR3: TGTGCCAGCTCACCCCAGACAGGGGTTGAAAACACCATATATTTT. It encodes CASSPQTGVENTIYF.

In this sample, this clone turned up a few times. The V call is TRBV7-2, the J call TRBJ1-3; D is undetermined. The CDR3 has 14 amino acids. Germline lookup yields CDR1 SGHTA and CDR2 FQGNSA. With 4 bases removed from V and 1 base from J, the gap between germline ends came to 8 bases. CDR3 DNA sequence: TGTGCCAGCAGCTCCGGACCTTCTGGAAACACCATATATTTT. It yields the protein CASSSGPSGNTIYF.

This sequence joins TRBV6-1 and TRBJ1-5, with unresolved D. CDR3 size: 13 residues. V was cut by 9 bases and J by 4 bases, with 13 bases left in between. Germline V gives CDR1 MNHNS, CDR2 SASEGT. Written as DNA, the CDR3 is TGTGCCAGTAAGGACGGAACTAATCAGCCCCAGCATTTT. Its protein is CASKDGTNQPQHF.

Worth noting for this clone: The junction and the germline gene differ at one end; a read error may be behind it. The chain recombines TRBV20-1 with TRBJ2-5, with unresolved D. The CDR3 runs 11 residues. The V gene's germline CDR1 is DFQATT and CDR2 SNEGSKA (reference sequence). CDR3 loop: CAVFLGETQYF. The CDR3 DNA follows: TGTGCGGTTTTTTTAGGAGAGACCCAGTACTTC.

The rearrangement uses TRBV6-1 and TRBJ2-2; TRBD1 agrees at 7 bases. Germline CDR1 MNHNS, CDR2 SASEGT. This CDR3 contains 16 residues. The V and J ends lost 4 bases and 4 bases, in that order; junction bases with no gene match: 9. CDR3 protein: CASSGAGGVVTGELFF. CDR3 coding DNA: TGTGCCAGCAGTGGGGCAGGGGGTGTAGTCACCGGGGAGCTGTTTTTT.

This clone was seen a single time. CDR3 region: CASSRDTGELFF. The CDR3 DNA follows: TGTGCCAGCAGTAGGGACACCGGGGAGCTGTTTTTT. The chain is built from TRBV6-1 and TRBJ2-2; D is undetermined. The CDR3 contains 12 residues. V lost 5 bases and J 3 bases, leaving 4 bases between the germline ends. CDR1 and CDR2 (germline): MNHNS, SASEGT.

This chain connects TRBV20-1 to TRBJ2-3; 8 bases map to TRBD2. CDR3 size: 11 residues. Germline CDR1 reads DFQATT; CDR2 reads SNEGSKA (reference sequence). The J segment lost 11 bases and the V segment lost 5 bases, leaving 6 bases of the junction unmatched. The CDR3 DNA sequence: TGCAGTGCTCAGGTTAGCGGGATGCAGTATTTT. Translation gives CSAQVSGMQYF.

V gene TRBV5-6 combines with J gene TRBJ2-7; D remains ambiguous. The CDR3 has 16 amino acids. Germline V lookup: CDR1 SGHDT, CDR2 YYEEEE. The V and J ends lost 0 bases and 7 bases respectively, with 20 bases between them. Here the CDR3 DNA reads TGTGCCAGCAGCTTGGGCTTTGAGGTATCCTACGCGGAGCAGTACTTC. Protein product: CASSLGFEVSYAEQYF.

The rearrangement uses TRBV5-4 and TRBJ2-3; D is perhaps TRBD1 (6 bases). Germline V lookup: CDR1 SGHNT, CDR2 YYREEE (reference sequence). Trimming shortened V by 9 bases and J by 5 bases, and 19 bases separated the two germline ends. CDR3 length: 14 amino acids. The CDR3 is CATRGSKKLDTQYF. Here the CDR3 DNA reads TGTGCCACGAGGGGGAGTAAAAAGTTAGATACGCAGTATTTT. Complete variable domain (other parts from reference TRBV5-4 and TRBJ2-3): ETGVTQSPTHLIKTRGQQVTLRCSSQSGHNTVSWYQQALGQGPQFIFQYYREEENGRGNFPPRFSGLQFPNYSSELNVNALELDDSALYLCATRGSKKLDTQYFGPGTRLTVL.

The gene calls are TRBV4-2 and TRBJ2-1, with no clear D. V lost 0 bases, J lost 6 bases, and 9 bases lay in between. This CDR3 region has 14 residues. Germline assignment: CDR1 LGHNA and CDR2 YNFKEQ. The CDR3 loop is CASSQDRASNEQFF. The CDR3 region has the DNA TGTGCCAGCAGCCAAGATAGGGCTAGCAATGAGCAGTTCTTC.

DNA of the CDR3: TGTGCCAGCAGCGCCGAACAGGGGCACTCTACCACAGATACGCAGTATTTT. Protein sequence: CASSAEQGHSTTDTQYF. The rearrangement links TRBV9 to TRBJ2-3, with 7 bases that match TRBD1. The V gene's germline CDR1 is SGDLS and CDR2 YYNGEE. The CDR3 loop spans 17 amino acids. Unmatched junction bases numbered 12, after V lost 3 bases and J lost 2 bases.

The gene calls are TRBV4-2 and TRBJ2-7; 10 bases are shared with TRBD2. The germline V gene has CDR1 LGHNA and CDR2 YNFKEQ. Trimming cost V 1 base and J 2 bases; bases outside gene matches: 8. The CDR3 runs to 17 residues. The CDR3 is CASSQGVSGRYPYEQYF. In nucleotides, the CDR3 is TGTGCCAGCAGCCAAGGAGTTAGCGGGAGGTACCCCTACGAGCAGTACTTC.

CDR3 sequence: CASSRGGQKETQYF. CDR3 nucleotide sequence: TGCGCCAGCAGCCGAGGGGGACAGAAAGAGACCCAGTACTTC. The chain recombines TRBV5-1 with TRBJ2-5, with 7 bases fitting TRBD1. CDR1 SGHRS and CDR2 YFSETQ come from the germline V gene. The CDR3 length is 14 residues. The J segment lost 3 bases and the V segment lost 4 bases, leaving 6 bases of the junction unmatched.

J is TRBJ2-7 and V is TRBV7-9; no clear D gene. The CDR3 loop spans 13 amino acids. The germline V gene encodes CDR1 SEHNR and CDR2 FQNEAQ (reference sequence). With 5 bases removed from V and 2 bases from J, the gap between germline ends came to 10 bases. CDR3 coding DNA: TGTGCCAGCAGCCCCACAGTTACCTACGAGCAGTACTTC. It yields the protein CASSPTVTYEQYF. The full variable domain, with the rest looked up from reference TRBV7-9 and TRBJ2-7, is DTGVSQNPRHKITKRGQNVTFRCDPISEHNRLYWYRQTLGQGPEFLTYFQNEAQLEKSRLLSDRFSAERPKGSFSTLEIQRTEQGDSAMYLCASSPTVTYEQYFGPGTRLTVT.

V usage is TRBV5-1 and J usage is TRBJ1-5, with a possible D match to TRBD1 (5 bases). With 5 bases removed from V and 5 bases from J, the gap between germline ends came to 11 bases. Germline CDR1 and CDR2: SGHRS and YFSETQ. The CDR3 sequence is 13 residues long. CDR3 nucleotide sequence: TGCGCCAGCAGTCCCGGGGCTGATCAGCCCCAGCATTTT. It is translated as CASSPGADQPQHF.

The V gene is TRBV30, the J gene TRBJ2-7; the D gene is possibly TRBD2 (5 bases). The CDR3 is 14 amino acids. V dropped 3 bases and J dropped 3 bases, with 15 bases sitting between them. CDR1 is GTSNPN and CDR2 is SVGIG in the germline V gene (reference sequence). The CDR3 DNA sequence: TGTGCCTGGAGAACTCTTGCCGGGGTCTACGAGCAGTACTTC. This translates into CAWRTLAGVYEQYF.